The 29 T cell receptor beta chains listed next were all sequenced from one sample in a study of T-cell reconstitution after alpha-beta-depleted transplantation in children. The library targeted TCRbeta and was prepared with unique molecular identifiers. A single record per CDR3 protein comes from TCRdb applying MiXCR to the PCR reads. This sample has roughly 100,000 distinct CDR3 sequences, with around 7.8% found just once. The sequences come from PBMCs, collected before TCRalphabeta/CD19-depleted stem cell transplant. These receptors came from a boy younger than 10 with acute lymphoblastic leukemia, due to receive a stem cell transplant.

This clonotype appeared a few times. The chain links TRBV20-1 to TRBJ2-1; D may be TRBD1 or TRBD2 (6 bases each). Per germline, CDR1 DFQATT and CDR2 SNEGSKA (reference sequence). Trimming left V 4 bases short and J 3 bases short, with 13 bases between. The CDR3 is made up of 14 amino acids. CDR3: CSAIVGGHYNEQFF. CDR3 DNA sequence: TGCAGTGCTATTGTGGGGGGCCACTACAATGAGCAGTTCTTC.

There are a few counts of this clonotype. J is TRBJ2-7 and V is TRBV20-1; D is undetermined. The CDR3 contains 14 residues. CDR1 is DFQATT and CDR2 is SNEGSKA in the germline V gene (reference sequence). Trimming cost V 3 bases and J 5 bases, with 17 bases left between them. The CDR3 loop reads CSARTSGRLDEQYF. DNA of the CDR3: TGCAGTGCTAGGACCTCTGGGCGTCTCGACGAGCAGTACTTC.

This clonotype came up a few times. The chain recombines TRBV7-2 with TRBJ2-4; 10 nucleotides line up with TRBD2. This CDR3 is 16 amino acids long. Germline-derived CDR1 and CDR2 are SGHTA and FQGNSA. After removal of 0 bases from V and 6 bases from J, the junction contained 5 bases not matched to a gene. The CDR3 region has the DNA TGTGCCAGCAGCTTAGCTGTGGGACTAGCGAGAAACATTCAGTACTTC. This codes for CASSLAVGLARNIQYF.

This clonotype was recorded at least ten times. CDR3 sequence reads: CASSLGPNTGELFF. CDR3 sequence (DNA): TGCGCCAGCAGCTTGGGACCTAACACCGGGGAGCTGTTTTTT. The rearrangement uses TRBV5-1 and TRBJ2-2; D not resolved. From germline, CDR1 is SGHRS and CDR2 YFSETQ. This CDR3 spans 14 amino acids. With 0 bases removed from V and 2 bases from J, the gap between germline ends came to 5 bases.

This clonotype turned up a few times. The gene calls are TRBV10-3 and TRBJ2-1; 14 nucleotides agree with TRBD2. This CDR3 region has 21 residues. V dropped 4 bases and J dropped 0; count of bases not matched to a gene: 14. From germline, CDR1 is ENHRY and CDR2 SYGVKD. The CDR3 DNA is TGTGCCATCAGTGGATCCTCCGGGACTAGCGGGGGCCCCAACTCCTACAATGAGCAGTTCTTC. Protein product: CAISGSSGTSGGPNSYNEQFF.

There are many counts of this clonotype. V gene TRBV7-2 combines with J gene TRBJ2-5; TRBD2 matches at 10 bases. The CDR3 extends over 16 amino acids. The junction had 5 bases not matched to a gene; V was cut back by 2 bases and J by 2 bases. Germline CDR1 and CDR2: SGHTA and FQGNSA. CDR3 region: CASSLNQAGGQETQYF. CDR3 sequence (DNA): TGTGCCAGCAGCTTAAACCAAGCGGGGGGGCAAGAGACCCAGTACTTC.

V usage is TRBV4-1 and J usage is TRBJ1-5, with D possibly TRBD1 on 5 matching bases. V gave up 3 bases and J gave up 0 bases, with 15 bases separating them. The germline CDR1 and CDR2 sequences are MGHRA and YSYEKL. This CDR3 has 17 residues. The CDR3 sequence is CASSQGLNGYSNQPQHF. The CDR3 DNA is TGCGCCAGCAGCCAGGGGCTCAACGGATATAGCAATCAGCCCCAGCATTTT.

The DNA of the CDR3 is TGCAGTGCTTCCGGGACTAAGATTCGGATCGCTTACGAGCAGTACTTC. Residues: CSASGTKIRIAYEQYF. The rearrangement uses TRBV20-1 and TRBJ2-7; 7 bases are shared with TRBD2. The CDR3 runs 16 residues. V gave up 5 bases and J gave up 4 bases; unmatched junction bases: 17. Looked up from germline, CDR1 is DFQATT and CDR2 is SNEGSKA (reference sequence).

This clonotype was seen many times. The chain employs TRBV20-1 and TRBJ2-3; perhaps D is TRBD1 or TRBD2 (5 bases each). The V end was cut by 5 bases, the J end by 5 bases, with 14 bases between. CDR1 and CDR2 (germline): DFQATT, SNEGSKA (reference sequence). This CDR3 is 13 amino acids long. The CDR3 DNA reads as TGCAGTGCTCGGGACGGTGTAAGAGATACGCAGTATTTT. This encodes CSARDGVRDTQYF.

This clonotype was detected only a few times. CDR3 protein: CASSQGGGVGYNEQFF. DNA of the CDR3: TGCGCCAGCAGCCAGGGCGGGGGAGTAGGGTACAATGAGCAGTTCTTC. The gene calls are TRBV4-1 and TRBJ2-1, with TRBD2 identical over 7 bases. The germline CDR1 and CDR2 sequences are MGHRA and YSYEKL. The CDR3 totals 16 residues. After removal of 3 bases from V and 4 bases from J, the junction contained 9 bases not matched to a gene.

This clonotype was picked up many times. A junction end diverges from the germline sequence, so it may reflect a read error. This sequence joins TRBV27 and TRBJ1-5, with TRBD1 matching 10 bases. Germline CDR1 reads MNHEY; CDR2 reads SMNVEV (reference sequence). The CDR3 runs to 14 residues. In DNA form, the CDR3 reads TGTGCCAGCAGTTTGTCGGGACAGGGGCCCTTAATGTCGTTT. It is translated as CASSLSGQGPLMSF.

In this sample, this clonotype turned up many times. The J gene is TRBJ2-1, the V gene TRBV9; 11 nucleotides agree with TRBD2. CDR3 length: 16 residues. The germline V gene has CDR1 SGDLS and CDR2 YYNGEE. Trimming removed 5 bases from V and 7 bases from J; junction bases left unmatched: 11. CDR3 DNA sequence: TGTGCCAGCAGTCTCCAACTAGCGGGGGTCGCTAATGAGCAGTTCTTC. Its translation: CASSLQLAGVANEQFF.

This clonotype was observed at least ten times. This sequence joins TRBV4-1 and TRBJ2-4; D is ambiguous. This CDR3 comprises 11 residues. The V end was cut by 2 bases, the J end by 14 bases, with 10 bases between. Germline V gene data show CDR1 as MGHRA and CDR2 as YSYEKL. This chain's CDR3 is CASSQNYQKYF. The CDR3 DNA reads as TGCGCCAGCAGCCAAAACTATCAGAAGTACTTC.

This clonotype was counted between two and nine times. Written as DNA, the CDR3 is TGTGCCAGCAGCCTTACAGGGGGGGTTTCACCCCTCCACTTT. Residues: CASSLTGGVSPLHF. The chain couples TRBV14 to TRBJ1-6; 8 positions match TRBD1. The CDR3 is 14 residues long. After removal of 4 bases from V and 9 bases from J, the junction contained 5 bases not matched to a gene. Germline CDR1 SGHDN, CDR2 FVKESK. The whole variable domain, filled in from reference TRBV14 and TRBJ1-6, reads EAGVTQFPSHSVIEKGQTVTLRCDPISGHDNLYWYRRVMGKEIKFLLHFVKESKQDESGMPNNRFLAERTGGTYSTLKVQPAELEDSGVYFCASSLTGGVSPLHFGNGTRLTVT.

This clonotype appeared a few times. V and J are TRBV5-1 and TRBJ1-1, with 11 bases matching TRBD1. CDR3 size: 15 residues. Trimming cost V 0 bases and J 5 bases; bases outside gene matches: 3. Germline V gives CDR1 SGHRS, CDR2 YFSETQ. The CDR3 loop is CASSLGTGGWTEAFF. The CDR3 DNA sequence: TGCGCCAGCAGCTTGGGGACAGGGGGCTGGACTGAAGCTTTCTTT.

The rearrangement links TRBV20-1 to TRBJ2-1, with 8 bases identical to TRBD1. The V segment lost 1 base and the J segment 7 bases; nucleotides outside the gene matches: 12. This CDR3 has 16 residues. CDR1 is DFQATT and CDR2 is SNEGSKA in the germline V gene (reference sequence). Here the CDR3 DNA reads TGCAGTGCTAGAGTTTCAGGGGGCCGGGGCGGGAATGAGCAGTTCTTC. It translates to CSARVSGGRGGNEQFF.

J is TRBJ2-5 and V is TRBV20-1; no reliable D call. This CDR3 spans 19 amino acids. The V and J ends lost 3 bases and 3 bases respectively, with 29 bases between them. Germline CDR1 and CDR2: DFQATT and SNEGSKA (reference sequence). CDR3 in amino acids: CSARDPAPRVAIMEETQYF. CDR3 nucleotides: TGCAGTGCTAGGGACCCCGCCCCCCGGGTAGCCATAATGGAAGAGACCCAGTACTTC.

This clonotype appeared a few times. The chain recombines TRBV11-3 with TRBJ2-5; 11 nucleotides agree with TRBD2. After removal of 5 bases from V and 2 bases from J, the junction contained 4 bases not matched to a gene. The CDR3 sequence is 15 residues long. Germline V gene lookup returns CDR1 SGHNT and CDR2 YENEEA. The CDR3 DNA follows: TGTGCCAGCAGCCGACGGACTAGCGGGCAAGAGACCCAGTACTTC. This encodes CASSRRTSGQETQYF.

The table lists this clonotype with many counts. This rearrangement joins TRBV7-2 to TRBJ2-3, with TRBD1 identical over 7 bases. Per the germline V gene, CDR1 is SGHTA and CDR2 is FQGNSA. The length of the CDR3 is 14 residues. V was clipped by 7 bases and J by 3 bases; unmatched bases: 7. The CDR3 region is CASKEGAQTDTQYF. CDR3 DNA sequence: TGTGCCAGCAAAGAGGGGGCGCAGACAGATACGCAGTATTTT.

This clonotype was recorded at least ten times. The chain recombines TRBV11-3 with TRBJ2-1, with D unclear. Trimming removed 8 bases from V and 3 bases from J, with 5 bases in between. Germline V gene sequence: CDR1 SGHNT, CDR2 YENEEA. This CDR3 spans 11 amino acids. The CDR3 DNA reads as TGTGCCAGCGGGGTCTACAATGAGCAGTTCTTC. Translated: CASGVYNEQFF.

This sequence joins TRBV6-1 and TRBJ1-5, with TRBD1 matching 9 bases. The CDR3 runs 17 residues. From germline, CDR1 is MNHNS and CDR2 SASEGT. V lost 3 bases, J lost 5 bases, and 11 bases stayed unmatched. The CDR3 is CASSDPGTGRYYQPQHF. Written as DNA, the CDR3 is TGTGCCAGCAGTGACCCCGGGACAGGGAGGTATTATCAGCCCCAGCATTTT.

This clonotype has just one count. The junction differs from germline at one of its ends, possibly a read error. The chain uses TRBV5-4 and TRBJ2-7; D not resolved. CDR3 length: 16 amino acids. Germline V gene lookup returns CDR1 SGHNT and CDR2 YYREEE (reference sequence). In DNA, the CDR3 is TGCGCCAGCAGCTGGACCAGCTGGTTAACCTCCTACGAGCAGTACTTC. The encoded protein is CASSWTSWLTSYEQYF.

This clonotype was seen at least ten times. The chain recombines TRBV7-2 with TRBJ1-4; possible D gene TRBD1, 6 bases. From germline, CDR1 is SGHTA and CDR2 FQGNSA. The CDR3 runs to 15 residues. With 5 bases removed from V and 2 bases from J, the gap between germline ends came to 12 bases. CDR3 coding DNA: TGTGCCAGCAGCCTGAGACAGGCGACTAATGAAAAACTGTTTTTT. Translation gives CASSLRQATNEKLFF.

This clonotype came up many times. The chain links TRBV20-1 to TRBJ2-1; 8 nucleotides line up with TRBD2. This CDR3 spans 13 amino acids. The J segment lost 7 bases and the V segment lost 0 bases, leaving 2 bases of the junction unmatched. CDR1 is DFQATT and CDR2 is SNEGSKA in the germline V gene (reference sequence). The CDR3 here is CSAREGLENEQFF. Here the CDR3 DNA reads TGCAGTGCTAGAGAGGGACTAGAAAATGAGCAGTTCTTC.

The chain is built from TRBV6-5 and TRBJ2-1, with TRBD2 matching 7 bases. CDR3 size: 17 residues. Trimming took 2 bases from V and 0 from J; bases not matched to a gene: 7. Looked up from germline, CDR1 is MNHEY and CDR2 is SVGAGI. The CDR3 DNA sequence: TGTGCCAGCAGTTACCGACCGGCTAGCGGCTCCTACAATGAGCAGTTCTTC. It yields the protein CASSYRPASGSYNEQFF.

There are a few counts of this clonotype. The rearrangement links TRBV20-1 to TRBJ1-1, with D unresolved. The CDR3 consists of 11 residues. The V end was cut by 1 base, the J end by 3 bases, with 3 bases between. Germline assignment: CDR1 DFQATT and CDR2 SNEGSKA (reference sequence). DNA of the CDR3: TGCAGTGCTAGAGCCTACACTGAAGCTTTCTTT. This codes for CSARAYTEAFF.

This clonotype was recorded at least ten times. The chain employs TRBV4-1 and TRBJ2-2; tentative D call: TRBD1 (6 bases). Germline values: CDR1 MGHRA, CDR2 YSYEKL. The CDR3 has 14 residues. Trimming removed 1 base from V and 3 bases from J, with 6 bases in between. CDR3 nucleotide sequence: TGCGCCAGCAGCCAAGGACAGGACACCGGGGAGCTGTTTTTT. Protein product: CASSQGQDTGELFF.

This chain joins TRBV6-2 or TRBV6-3 and TRBJ1-5; perhaps TRBD1 as D (6 bases). Trimming removed 5 bases from V and 4 bases from J, with 15 bases in between. Germline values: CDR1 MNHEY, CDR2 SVGEGT. The CDR3 is made up of 15 amino acids. The CDR3 region is CASSPEGRGNQPQHF. The CDR3 region has the DNA TGTGCCAGCAGTCCCGAGGGGAGGGGGAATCAGCCCCAGCATTTT.

With respect to this clonotype: At one end the junction does not follow the germline gene, possibly because of a read error. V is TRBV29-1 and J is TRBJ2-3, with a weak D call TRBD1 (5 bases). Germline V gene sequence: CDR1 SQVTM, CDR2 ANQGSEA. The CDR3 contains 13 residues. CDR3 coding DNA: TGCAGCGTCGAAGGGGCCTTCACAGATACGCAGTATTTT. It specifies CSVEGAFTDTQYF.